This T cell receptor beta chain originates from a study of blood T cell repertoires in COVID-19. Overall study context: Samples taken during acute and convalescent COVID-19 were collected in the United States, Italy and Spain. Nucleic acid was either cDNA or gDNA, and it came from T cells, B-cell-depleted T cells, or PBMCs.

This clone was detected only once. This CDR3 has 13 amino acids. Germline values: CDR1 SGHTA, CDR2 FQGTGA. Trimming pared 3 bases from V and 0 bases from J, leaving 5 bases between. Authors' analysis steps: Cell counts per sample came from amplifying reference gene primers. This table comes from immunoSEQ multiplex PCR, and its TCRdb copy is limited to in-frame clones, with some not included. The DNA was the basis for D and trimming; V, J and clone size are from that table. This table holds around 300,000 clones, roughly 80% found once. The source of this sequence is a woman aged 45-65 years with active or convalescent COVID-19. Material for sequencing was peripheral blood. This chain uses TRBV7-3 with TRBJ2-5, with D possibly being TRBD1 (5 bases). Here the CDR3 reads CASSLDNQETQYF. CDR3 in DNA: TGTGCCAGCAGCTTGGACAACCAAGAGACCCAGTACTTC.